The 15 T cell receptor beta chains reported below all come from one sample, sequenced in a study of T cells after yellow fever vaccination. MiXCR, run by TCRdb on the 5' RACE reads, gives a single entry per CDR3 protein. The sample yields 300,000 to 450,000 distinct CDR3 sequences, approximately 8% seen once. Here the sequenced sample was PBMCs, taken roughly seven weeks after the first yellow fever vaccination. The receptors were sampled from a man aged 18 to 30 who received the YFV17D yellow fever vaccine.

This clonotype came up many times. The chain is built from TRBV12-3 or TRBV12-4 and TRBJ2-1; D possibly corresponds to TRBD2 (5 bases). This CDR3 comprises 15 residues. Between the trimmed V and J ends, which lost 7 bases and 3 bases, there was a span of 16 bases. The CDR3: CASTVDYFGYNEQFF. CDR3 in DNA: TGTGCCAGCACCGTCGACTATTTTGGCTACAATGAGCAGTTCTTC.

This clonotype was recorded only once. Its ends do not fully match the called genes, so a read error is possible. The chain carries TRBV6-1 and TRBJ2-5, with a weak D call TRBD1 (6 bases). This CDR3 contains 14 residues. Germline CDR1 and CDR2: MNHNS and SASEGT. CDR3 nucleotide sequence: TGTGCCAGCAAAGCTACAGGGAATCAAGAGTCCCAGTACTTC. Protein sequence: CASKATGNQESQYF.

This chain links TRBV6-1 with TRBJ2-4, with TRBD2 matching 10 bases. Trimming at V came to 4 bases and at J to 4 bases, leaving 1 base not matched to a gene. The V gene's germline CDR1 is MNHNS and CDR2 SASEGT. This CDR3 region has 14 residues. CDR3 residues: CASSGAGGKNIQYF. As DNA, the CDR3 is TGTGCCAGCAGTGGAGCGGGGGGGAAAAACATTCAGTACTTC.

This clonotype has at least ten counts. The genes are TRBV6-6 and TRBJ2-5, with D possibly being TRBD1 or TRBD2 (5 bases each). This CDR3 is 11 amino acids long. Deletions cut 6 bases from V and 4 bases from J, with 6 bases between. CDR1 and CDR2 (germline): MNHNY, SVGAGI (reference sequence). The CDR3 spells CASRGTETQYF. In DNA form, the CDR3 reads TGTGCCAGCAGGGGGACAGAGACCCAGTACTTC.

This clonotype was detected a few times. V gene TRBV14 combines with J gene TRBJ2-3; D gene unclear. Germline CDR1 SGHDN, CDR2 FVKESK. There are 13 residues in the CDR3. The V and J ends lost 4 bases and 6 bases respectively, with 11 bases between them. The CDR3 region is CASSPTLGDTQYF. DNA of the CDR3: TGTGCCAGCAGCCCAACGCTTGGGGATACGCAGTATTTT.

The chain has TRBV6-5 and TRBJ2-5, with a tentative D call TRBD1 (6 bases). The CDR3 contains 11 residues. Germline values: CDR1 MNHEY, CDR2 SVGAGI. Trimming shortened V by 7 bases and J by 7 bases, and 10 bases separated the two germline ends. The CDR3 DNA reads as TGTGCCAGCACCAAAGGGGGGACCCAGTACTTC. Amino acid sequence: CASTKGGTQYF.

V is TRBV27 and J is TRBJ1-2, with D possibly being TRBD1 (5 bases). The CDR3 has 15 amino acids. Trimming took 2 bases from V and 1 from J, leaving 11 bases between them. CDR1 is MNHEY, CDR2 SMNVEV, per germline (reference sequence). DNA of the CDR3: TGTGCCAGCAGTTTAGGGCCGCAGGGTAACTATGGCTACACCTTC. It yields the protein CASSLGPQGNYGYTF.

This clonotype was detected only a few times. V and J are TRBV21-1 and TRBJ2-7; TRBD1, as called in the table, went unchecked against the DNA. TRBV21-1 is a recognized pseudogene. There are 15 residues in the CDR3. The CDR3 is CASSREQGYSYEQYF. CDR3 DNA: TGTGCCAGCAGCAGAGAACAGGGGTACTCCTACGAGCAGTACTTC.

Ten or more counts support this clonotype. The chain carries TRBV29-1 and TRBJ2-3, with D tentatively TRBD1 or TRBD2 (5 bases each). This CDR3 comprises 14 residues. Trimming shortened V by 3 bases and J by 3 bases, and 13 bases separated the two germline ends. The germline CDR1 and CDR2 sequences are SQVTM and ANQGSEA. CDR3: CSVDGDRPTDTQYF. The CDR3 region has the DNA TGCAGCGTTGACGGGGACCGTCCTACAGATACGCAGTATTTT.

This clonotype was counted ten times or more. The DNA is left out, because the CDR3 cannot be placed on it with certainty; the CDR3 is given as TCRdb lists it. The CDR3 is CASSKWGRGSTNTGELFF. V usage is TRBV21-1 and J usage is TRBJ2-2; the table names TRBD1, a call not compared with the DNA. TRBV21-1 is a recognized pseudogene. The CDR3 is 18 residues long, counting both termini.

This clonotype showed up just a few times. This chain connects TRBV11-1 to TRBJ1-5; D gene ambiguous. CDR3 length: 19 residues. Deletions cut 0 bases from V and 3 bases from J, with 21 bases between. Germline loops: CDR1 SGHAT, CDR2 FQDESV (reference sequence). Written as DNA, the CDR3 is TGTGCCAGCAGCTTAGCGCGCGGATCTCTCTGGGATGACAATCAGCCCCAGCATTTT. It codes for CASSLARGSLWDDNQPQHF.

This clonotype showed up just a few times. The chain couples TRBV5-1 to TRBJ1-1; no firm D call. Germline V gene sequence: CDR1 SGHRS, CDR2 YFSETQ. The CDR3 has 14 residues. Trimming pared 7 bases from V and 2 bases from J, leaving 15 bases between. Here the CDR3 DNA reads TGCGCCAGCTCCGACATCAGGCTAAACACTGAAGCTTTCTTT. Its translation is CASSDIRLNTEAFF.

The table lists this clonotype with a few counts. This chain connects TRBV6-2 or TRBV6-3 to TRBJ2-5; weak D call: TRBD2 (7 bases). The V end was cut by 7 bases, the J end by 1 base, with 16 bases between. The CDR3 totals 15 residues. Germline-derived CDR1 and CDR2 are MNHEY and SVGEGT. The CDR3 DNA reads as TGTGCCAGCACGACGCCGCGGGGGCTCCAAGAGACCCAGTACTTC. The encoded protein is CASTTPRGLQETQYF.

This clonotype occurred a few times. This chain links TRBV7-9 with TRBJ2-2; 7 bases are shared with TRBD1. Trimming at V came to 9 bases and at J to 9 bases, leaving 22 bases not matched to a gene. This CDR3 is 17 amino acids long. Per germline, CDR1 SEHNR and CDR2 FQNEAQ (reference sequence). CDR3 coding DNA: TGTGCCAGTCGACAGAACCGGGACAGTCCCATACACCGGGAGCTGTTTTTT. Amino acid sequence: CASRQNRDSPIHRELFF.

The DNA for the CDR3 is TGTGCCAGCAGTTTATCTTTGACTAACTTTTTCTACAATGAGCAGTTCTTC. Its translation: CASSLSLTNFFYNEQFF. The J gene is TRBJ2-1, the V gene TRBV27; possible D gene TRBD2, 5 bases. Germline loops: CDR1 MNHEY, CDR2 SMNVEV (reference sequence). V shed 0 bases and J shed 3 bases, with 15 bases lying between them. This CDR3 is 17 amino acids long.